What follows is one T cell receptor (beta chain) and its context. The sample originates from a study of blood T cell repertoires in COVID-19. About the research overall: Acute and convalescent COVID-19 samples came from the United States, Italy and Spain.

With 6 bases removed from V and 10 bases from J, the gap between germline ends came to 7 bases. This CDR3 contains 10 residues. TCRdb's copy holds only in-frame clones and misses some; the assay was immunoSEQ multiplex PCR. The sample includes approximately 140,000 clones, roughly 90% seen only once; the top ten take about 2%. The sequencing input was peripheral blood. This sequence was found in a human donor in a cohort sampled during active COVID-19. This chain links TRBV23-1 with TRBJ1-5, with unresolved D. TRBV23-1 is reported as an ORF; its role is uncertain. The CDR3 coding sequence is TGCGCCAGCAGCCCCGTTCCCCAGCATTTT. It encodes CASSPVPQHF.